This paragraph reports one T cell receptor beta chain. Its matching antigen is unknown. This entry comes from a study of a mutant IDH1 vaccine in newly diagnosed glioma. Study-level information: Beginning 4-6 weeks after radiotherapy alone, or with temozolomide cycles, vaccination took place. Mean patient age was about 44 years; about 60% were male and roughly 38% female. Previous treatment comprised radiotherapy, temozolomide, or both, mostly both.

Only in-frame clones appear in the TCRdb table, and some are missing; sequencing was by immunoSEQ multiplex PCR. The sample shows around 32,000 clones, about four fifths of them seen only once. The V end was cut by 3 bases, the J end by 7 bases, with 13 bases between. CDR3 length: 13 residues. In germline, CDR1 is SGHVS, CDR2 FQNEAQ. Study outcomes and limitations: Variations in leading peripheral T cell clonotypes appeared to have no connection with pseudoprogression.

Time point in this sample: week 35, safety follow-up. What each vaccine dose contained was 300 ug of mutant IDH1 20-mer peptide, accompanied by topical imiquimod. The TCR comes from a man aged 35-49 years with glioma. Some clones in this sample may be carry-over from other donors' samples. The gene calls are TRBV7-8 and TRBJ2-7; D gene uncertain. Sequenced material: PBMCs, taken from a glioma patient whose treatment included an IDH1 peptide vaccine. In nucleotides, the CDR3 is TGTGCCAGCAGCTTTGAGGAGCACGGGGAGCAGTACTTC. Amino acid sequence: CASSFEEHGEQYF.